This T cell receptor beta chain is drawn from a study of T cell responses to AZD1222 COVID-19 vaccine. Some clones are missing from TCRdb's copy, which holds only in-frame ones; the method was immunoSEQ multiplex PCR. Of about 89,000 clones listed, about nine tenths are singletons. As regards this clone: As yet, its antigen is unknown.

V dropped 6 bases and J dropped 4; count of bases not matched to a gene: 5. The CDR3 has 15 residues. Germline V CDR1 and CDR2: MNHEY, SVGAGI. Study-wide results and limits: In a largely white British group with more females than males, clonal diversity was possibly underestimated.

The sample in question was peripheral blood, obtained 28 days after the second AZD1222 dose. The source is an adult who received the AZD1222 COVID-19 vaccine. The J gene is TRBJ2-1, the V gene TRBV6-5; 11 bases line up with TRBD2. CDR3 in DNA: TGTGCCAGCAGCCTAACTAGCGGGAGATACAATGAGCAGTTCTTC. This sequence encodes CASSLTSGRYNEQFF.